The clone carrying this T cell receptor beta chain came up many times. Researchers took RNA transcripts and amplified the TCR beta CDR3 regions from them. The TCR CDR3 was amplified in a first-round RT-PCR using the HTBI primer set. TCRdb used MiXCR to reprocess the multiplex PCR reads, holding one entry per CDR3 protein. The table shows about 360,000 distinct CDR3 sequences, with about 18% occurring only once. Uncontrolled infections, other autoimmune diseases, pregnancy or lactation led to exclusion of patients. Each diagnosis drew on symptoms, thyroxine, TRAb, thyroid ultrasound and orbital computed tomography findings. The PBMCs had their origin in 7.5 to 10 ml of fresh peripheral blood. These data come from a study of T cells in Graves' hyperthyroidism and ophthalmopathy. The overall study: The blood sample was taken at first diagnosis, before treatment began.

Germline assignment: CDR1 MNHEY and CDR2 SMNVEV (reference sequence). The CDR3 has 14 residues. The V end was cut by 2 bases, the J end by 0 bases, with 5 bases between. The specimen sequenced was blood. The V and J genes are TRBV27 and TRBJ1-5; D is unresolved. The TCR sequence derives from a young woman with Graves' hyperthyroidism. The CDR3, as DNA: TGTGCCAGCAGTTTACAGCTTAGCAATCAGCCCCAGCATTTT. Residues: CASSLQLSNQPQHF.